Below are 10 T cell receptor beta chains sequenced from a single sample in a study of blood T cell repertoires in COVID-19 (dated by TCRdb to the early 2020s). The library came from the immunoSEQ multiplex PCR assay. In its TCRdb copy, this immuneACCESS table keeps in-frame sequences only and misses some clones. Where compared with another copy, unresolved V genes explain less than half of these, and the others have no known cause. The sample table lists about 26,000 clones, 85% to 90% of them with a count of one. 11% of the sample is taken by the ten largest. Sequencing was carried out using peripheral blood. These receptors were collected from a man in his 70s with acute or convalescent COVID-19.

This clone came up a few times. The chain employs TRBV5-6 and TRBJ2-7; D call uncertain. There are 13 residues in the CDR3. V lost 4 bases, J lost 2 bases, and 10 bases lay in between. CDR1 SGHDT and CDR2 YYEEEE come from the germline V gene. In DNA, the CDR3 is TGTGCCAGCAGCGGCCGGAGAACCTACGAGCAGTACTTC. Residues: CASSGRRTYEQYF.

The sample holds a few counts of this clone. The V gene is TRBV4-1, the J gene TRBJ2-2, with 7 bases aligning to TRBD2. Trimming at V came to 4 bases and at J to 6 bases, leaving 17 bases not matched to a gene. This CDR3 has 18 residues. Germline-derived CDR1 and CDR2 are MGHRA and YSYEKL. The CDR3 nucleotides read TGCGCCAGCAGCCCTCAAGGAGCGGGACGCACAGTGCCCGGGGAGCTGTTTTTT. Protein: CASSPQGAGRTVPGELFF.

V usage is TRBV27 and J usage is TRBJ1-2; 8 nucleotides align to TRBD1. The CDR3 covers 12 residues. V was pared by 6 bases and J by 5 bases, with 2 bases of the junction left unmatched. Germline V CDR1 and CDR2: MNHEY, SMNVEV (reference sequence). The CDR3 here is CASRHRGYGYTF. CDR3 nucleotides: TGTGCCAGCAGACACAGGGGGTATGGCTACACCTTC.

V and J are TRBV14 and TRBJ1-2, with D perhaps matching TRBD1 (6 bases). The CDR3 is made up of 14 amino acids. V was trimmed by 4 bases and J by 3 bases, leaving 12 bases between them. Germline V CDR1 and CDR2: SGHDN, FVKESK. The CDR3 bases are TGTGCCAGCAGCCGGGGGACACCGTACTATGGCTACACCTTC. Its translation is CASSRGTPYYGYTF.

This clone was observed a few times. Within the sample, other DNA sequences also encode this same CDR3. The V gene is TRBV5-1, the J gene TRBJ2-1; TRBD2 matches at 7 bases. Germline-derived CDR1 and CDR2 are SGHRS and YFSETQ. The CDR3 is 15 residues long. Trimming at V came to 0 bases and at J to 2 bases, leaving 2 bases not matched to a gene. CDR3 nucleotide sequence: TGCGCCAGCAGCTTGGAAGGACTAGCCTACAATGAGCAGTTCTTC. Translation gives CASSLEGLAYNEQFF.

The V gene is TRBV5-1, the J gene TRBJ2-2; 7 bases fit TRBD1. This CDR3 is built from 15 residues. Germline values: CDR1 SGHRS, CDR2 YFSETQ. J gave up 8 bases and V 0 bases, and 7 bases lay outside the gene matches. The CDR3 region has the DNA TGCGCCAGCAGCTTGGGAACAGGGGTTCCAGGGGAGCTGTTTTTT. Protein sequence: CASSLGTGVPGELFF.

The chain has TRBV28 and TRBJ2-7; TRBD1 agrees at 7 bases. In germline, CDR1 is MDHEN, CDR2 SYDVKM. Trimming removed 6 bases from V and 0 bases from J; junction bases left unmatched: 11. CDR3 length: 16 amino acids. CDR3 in amino acids: CASSYSTGDLSYEQYF. The CDR3 DNA reads TGTGCCAGCAGCTATTCCACAGGGGACCTCTCCTACGAGCAGTACTTC.

The J gene is TRBJ2-6, the V gene TRBV7-3, with D possibly being TRBD2 (6 bases). The V end lost 5 bases, the J end lost 0 bases, and 11 bases lay between the germline ends. CDR1 and CDR2 from the germline V gene are SGHTA and FQGTGA. The length of the CDR3 is 16 residues. The CDR3, as DNA: TGTGCCAGCAGCCCTGGGGGGAGCTCTGGGGCCAACGTCCTGACTTTC. The encoded protein is CASSPGGSSGANVLTF.

The chain uses TRBV28 and TRBJ2-5; D perhaps matches TRBD2 (7 bases). Trimming cost V 0 bases and J 6 bases, with 20 bases left between them. CDR1 is MDHEN and CDR2 is SYDVKM in the germline V gene. This CDR3 region has 17 residues. CDR3 sequence reads: CASSLWIGGGAGKTQYF. The CDR3 region has the DNA TGTGCCAGCAGTTTATGGATTGGGGGGGGCGCTGGAAAGACCCAGTACTTC.

This chain connects TRBV3-1 (or the pseudogene TRBV3-2) to TRBJ2-3; 12 positions match TRBD2. Trimming removed 6 bases from V and 2 bases from J; junction bases left unmatched: 6. This CDR3 has 16 residues. The germline gives CDR1 LGHDT, CDR2 YNNKEL (reference sequence). CDR3 nucleotide sequence: TGTGCCAGCAGTCTGACTAGCGGGAGAGCCACAGATACGCAGTATTTT. It yields the protein CASSLTSGRATDTQYF.